The TCR beta chain under discussion was sequenced for a study of blood T cells in healthy people across ages (dated by TCRdb to 2015 to 2017). At the level of the whole study: Template switching captured roughly one uniquely barcoded TCR beta cDNA molecule per two T cells in model experiments. Using deep sequencing normalized with unique cDNA molecular identifiers, the study measured how TCR beta repertoire diversity changes with age. Donors were grouped into four age groups: young (average roughly 15 years), middle-aged (approximately 41), aged (around 56) and long-lived (approximately 81). Donors of different ages were randomly distributed across sequencing lanes to avoid experimental bias. Two additional independent replicas of 1 million unique cDNA reads from the same blood draw were analyzed for two donors (one aged 18 to 29 and one aged 80 or older).

Library prep was done by 5' RACE. Sequencing relied on an Illumina HiSeq 2500. A second PCR of roughly 7 to 12 cycles was run with a J-beta primer mix and a sample-barcoded 5' primer. Each TCR beta cDNA molecule received a unique molecular identifier from a template-switch 5' adaptor carrying 12 random nucleotides. Each sample yielded at least 2.5 million CDR3-containing paired-end reads. First-strand cDNA synthesis was performed from all RNA using the Mint cDNA synthesis kit, with priming by a TRBC-specific oligonucleotide. Following uracil-DNA glycosylase treatment, a first 18-cycle PCR with universal primers M1SS and BC2_uni_R was performed on all cDNA. The original pipeline was this. For normalization, 1 million high-quality reads were randomly selected from each sample, with every read carrying a distinct molecular identifier. Instead of being binned into consensus sequences, reads with shared molecular identifiers were discarded. MiTCR, set to a Q25 quality threshold and the strictest error-elimination algorithm, was used for CDR3 identification, clonotype clustering and error correction. Lower-bound total TCR beta diversity was estimated with a nonparametric unseen species model using Euler transformation. TCRdb handled the public reads itself, with Q25 trimming in fastp and clone calling in MiXCR, and kept productive beta chains. Every distinct CDR3 protein forms one entry, paired with its most common genes and DNA. TCRdb's processing, not the authors', yielded these V and J calls. The sample table shows over a million distinct CDR3 sequences, and less than 45% are seen once. The top ten clones comprise about 4.1% of the sample.

The donors were roughly 39 Caucasian individuals from Russia, aged 6 to 90 years, who were systemically healthy. Each donor gave roughly 11 milliliters of peripheral blood, drawn into EDTA-treated Vacutainer tubes. Ficoll-Paque density-gradient centrifugation was used to isolate PBMCs, with at least 7 million per sample. Total RNA was extracted from PBMCs with Trizol reagent, with at least 5.5 micrograms obtained per sample. For every donor, flow cytometry on a PBMC aliquot measured the percentage of naive CD45RAhigh/CD27high T cells. Cut back by 3 bases and 0 bases, the V and J ends lie 12 bases apart. From its cysteine to its phenylalanine, the CDR3 spans 16 amino acids. CDR3 DNA only is kept here, 48 bases in frame from base 1. The germline V gene supplies CDR1 MDHEN and CDR2 SYDVKM. The research as a whole found: The percentage of naive T cells measured by flow cytometry correlated strongly with observed TCR beta diversity. Compared with the aged group, more naive CD4+ T cells, fewer expanded clones and increased TCR diversity were shown by the long-lived group, suggesting age selection. Observed TCR beta diversity per million T cells fell roughly linearly with age, and a significant reduction was already apparent by age around 40. Total diversity estimates from one million sequenced T cells were considered lower bounds and underestimates. Since profiling was done on bulk unsorted PBMCs, naive and antigen-experienced compartments could not be conclusively compared. The CMV infection status of donors was not known, potentially confounding age-related changes in expanded clonotypes.

This clonotype was counted a few times. There is no known antigen for this receptor. No base quality values were provided; no much bigger clone lies one nucleotide off. Recombination connected TRBV28 to TRBJ2-1; the D gene cannot be named for sure. The source is a woman aged 18-30 years in good health. The material sequenced was blood. The DNA sequence reads TGTGCCAGCAGTTTTAGTGACCGGAACTCCTACAATGAGCAGTTCTTC. Its protein reads: CASSFSDRNSYNEQFF.